These T cell receptor beta chains were read from a single sample in a study of CD8+ T cells in alopecia areata. Produced via immunoSEQ multiplex PCR; TCRdb's table is partial and in-frame only. This sample yields under 200,000 clones, of which less than 70% are seen a single time; 13% to 15% belongs to the top ten. This specimen consisted of CD4+ T cells sorted from blood, obtained at week 24, from a patient treated with tofacitinib. Receptors were obtained from a human donor with alopecia areata. Each CDR3 is given with its conserved first and last residue. D genes are given only for firm matches. Clone size appears in some rows only: once, few, many, or a class for an expanded clone.

V gene: TRBV7-9
clone size: -
D gene: -
J gene: TRBJ2-7
CDR3 DNA: TGTGCCAGCAGTAGGGAGGAGCCCTCCTACGAGCAGTACTTC
CDR3 protein: CASSREEPSYEQYF

V gene: TRBV29-1
clone size: -
D gene: -
J gene: TRBJ2-5
CDR3 DNA: TGCAGCGTTGCAGCAGCACAAGAGACCCAGTACTTC
CDR3 protein: CSVAAAQETQYF

V gene: TRBV6-1
clone size: once
D gene: TRBD1
J gene: TRBJ2-2
CDR3 DNA: TGTGCCAGCGTGCCAGGGGGCACCGGGGAGCTGTTTTTT
CDR3 protein: CASVPGGTGELFF

V gene: TRBV5-1
clone size: -
D gene: TRBD1
J gene: TRBJ2-7
CDR3 DNA: TGCGCCAGCAGCTGGGGACAGGGGATCTACGAGCAGTACTTC
CDR3 protein: CASSWGQGIYEQYF

V gene: TRBV29-1
clone size: few
D gene: TRBD1
J gene: TRBJ1-5
CDR3 DNA: TGCAGCGTTGCGGAGGGGGCGGGCAATCAGCCCCAGCATTTT
CDR3 protein: CSVAEGAGNQPQHF

V gene: TRBV29-1
clone size: -
D gene: -
J gene: TRBJ1-2
CDR3 DNA: TGCAGCGTTGAAGCCTCTTCGCCGGAGGGCTACACCTTC
CDR3 protein: CSVEASSPEGYTF

V gene: TRBV20-1
clone size: few
D gene: -
J gene: TRBJ2-5
CDR3 DNA: TGCAGTGCTAGCGAAGAGACCCAGTACTTC
CDR3 protein: CSASEETQYF

V gene: TRBV25-1
clone size: -
D gene: -
J gene: TRBJ2-3
CDR3 DNA: TGTGCCAGCAGTGTTCGTGATACGCAGTATTTT
CDR3 protein: CASSVRDTQYF

V gene: TRBV29-1
clone size: few
D gene: TRBD1
J gene: TRBJ1-1
CDR3 DNA: TGCAGCGTTGAATTGATCACAGGGGTCACTGAAGCTTTCTTT
CDR3 protein: CSVELITGVTEAFF

V gene: TRBV11-2
clone size: few
D gene: TRBD2
J gene: TRBJ2-3
CDR3 DNA: TGTGCCAGCAGCTTAGATGGCGGGGGGGCCGATACGCAGTATTTT
CDR3 protein: CASSLDGGGADTQYF

V gene: TRBV30
clone size: -
D gene: -
J gene: TRBJ1-2
CDR3 DNA: TGTGCCTGGAGTGTGAAACAGTGGGACTATGGCTACACCTTC
CDR3 protein: CAWSVKQWDYGYTF

V gene: TRBV2
clone size: -
D gene: TRBD1
J gene: TRBJ1-1
CDR3 DNA: TGTGCCAGCAGTGAAACAGGGACAGGGCTAAACACTGAAGCTTTCTTT
CDR3 protein: CASSETGTGLNTEAFF

V gene: TRBV29-1
clone size: -
D gene: -
J gene: TRBJ1-5
CDR3 DNA: TGCAGCGTTGGCGAATATAGCAATCAGCCCCAGCATTTT
CDR3 protein: CSVGEYSNQPQHF

V gene: TRBV18
clone size: once
D gene: TRBD1
J gene: TRBJ1-1
CDR3 DNA: TGTGCCAGCTCACCAGGGCAGGGGGGTGAAGCTTTCTTT
CDR3 protein: CASSPGQGGEAFF

V gene: TRBV2
clone size: -
D gene: -
J gene: TRBJ2-6
CDR3 DNA: TGTGCCAGCAGTGAAGCCCGGGGCTCTGGGGCCAACGTCCTGACTTTC
CDR3 protein: CASSEARGSGANVLTF

V gene: TRBV9
clone size: -
D gene: -
J gene: TRBJ2-2
CDR3 DNA: TGTGCCAGCAGCCTGAACACCGGGGAGCTGTTTTTT
CDR3 protein: CASSLNTGELFF

V gene: TRBV7-2
clone size: -
D gene: -
J gene: TRBJ2-5
CDR3 DNA: TGTGCCAGCAGCTCCCGGCTAGCACCGGAGACCCAGTACTTC
CDR3 protein: CASSSRLAPETQYF

V gene: TRBV5-1
clone size: -
D gene: -
J gene: TRBJ2-5
CDR3 DNA: TGCGCCAGCAGCGTCGGACAGAGTCAAGAGACCCAGTACTTC
CDR3 protein: CASSVGQSQETQYF